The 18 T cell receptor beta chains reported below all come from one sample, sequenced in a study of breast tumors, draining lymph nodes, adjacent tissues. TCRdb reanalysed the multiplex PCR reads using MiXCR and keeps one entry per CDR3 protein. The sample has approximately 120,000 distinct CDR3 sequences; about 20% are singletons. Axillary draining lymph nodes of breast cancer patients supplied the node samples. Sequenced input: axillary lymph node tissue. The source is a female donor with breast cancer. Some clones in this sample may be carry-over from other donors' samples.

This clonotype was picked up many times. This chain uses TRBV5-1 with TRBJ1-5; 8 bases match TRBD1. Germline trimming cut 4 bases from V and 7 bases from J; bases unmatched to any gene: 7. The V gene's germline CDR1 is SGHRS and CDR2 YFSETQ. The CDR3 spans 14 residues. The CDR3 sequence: CASSLDRGDQPQHF. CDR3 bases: TGCGCCAGCAGCCTTGACAGGGGTGACCAGCCCCAGCATTTT.

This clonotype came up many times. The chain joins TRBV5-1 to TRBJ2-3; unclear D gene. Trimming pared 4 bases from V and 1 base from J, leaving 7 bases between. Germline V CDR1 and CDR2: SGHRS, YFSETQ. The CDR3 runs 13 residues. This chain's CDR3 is CASSPDGTDTQYF. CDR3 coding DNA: TGCGCCAGCAGCCCGGATGGCACAGATACGCAGTATTTT.

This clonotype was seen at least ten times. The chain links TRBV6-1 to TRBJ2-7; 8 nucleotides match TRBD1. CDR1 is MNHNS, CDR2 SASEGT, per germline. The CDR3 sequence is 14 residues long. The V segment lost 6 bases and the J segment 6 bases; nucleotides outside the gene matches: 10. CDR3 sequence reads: CASRGGQVTSEQYF. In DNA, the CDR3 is TGTGCCAGCAGAGGGGGACAGGTCACTTCCGAGCAGTACTTC.

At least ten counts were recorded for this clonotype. The DNA of the CDR3 is TGTGCCAGCAGTGAAGGGCCGCCCCCTCAGCCCCAGCATTTT. Translating it yields CASSEGPPPQPQHF. V and J are TRBV2 and TRBJ1-5; D gene ambiguous. CDR1 and CDR2 from the germline V gene are SNHLY and FYNNEI. The CDR3 has 14 amino acids. V lost 1 base and J 6 bases, leaving 10 bases between the germline ends.

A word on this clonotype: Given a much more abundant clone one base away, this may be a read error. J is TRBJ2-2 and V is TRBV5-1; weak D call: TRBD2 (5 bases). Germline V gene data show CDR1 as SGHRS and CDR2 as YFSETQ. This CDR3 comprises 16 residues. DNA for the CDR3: TGCGCCAGCAGCCCCTCCATTACTCGAACAACCGGGGAGCTGCTTTTT. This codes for CASSPSITRTTGELLF.

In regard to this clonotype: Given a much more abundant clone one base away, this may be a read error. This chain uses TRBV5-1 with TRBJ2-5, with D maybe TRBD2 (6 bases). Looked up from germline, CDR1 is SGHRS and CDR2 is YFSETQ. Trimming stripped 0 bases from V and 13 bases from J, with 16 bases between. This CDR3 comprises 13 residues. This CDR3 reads CASSLDGRGERYF. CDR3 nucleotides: TGCGCCAGCAGCTTGGACGGGCGGGGAGAACGGTACTTC.

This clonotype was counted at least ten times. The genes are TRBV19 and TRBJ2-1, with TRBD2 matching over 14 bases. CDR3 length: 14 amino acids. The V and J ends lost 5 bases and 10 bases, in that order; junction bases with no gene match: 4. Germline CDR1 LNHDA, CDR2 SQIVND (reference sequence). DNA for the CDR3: TGTGCCAGTAGTCCGGGACTAGCGGGAGTAGAGCAGTTCTTC. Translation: CASSPGLAGVEQFF.

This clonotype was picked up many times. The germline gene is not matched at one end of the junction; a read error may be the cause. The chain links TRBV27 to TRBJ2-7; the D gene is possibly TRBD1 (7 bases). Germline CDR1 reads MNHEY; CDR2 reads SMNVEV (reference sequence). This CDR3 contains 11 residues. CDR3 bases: TGTGCCAGTTTCGTCGGCAGGGGGGTTTTCTTC. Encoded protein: CASFVGRGVFF.

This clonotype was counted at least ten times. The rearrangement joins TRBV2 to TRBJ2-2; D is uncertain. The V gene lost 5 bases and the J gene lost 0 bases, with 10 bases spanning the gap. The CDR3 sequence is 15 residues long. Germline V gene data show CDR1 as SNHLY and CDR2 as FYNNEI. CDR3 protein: CASSSGLTNTGELFF. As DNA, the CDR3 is TGTGCCAGCAGTTCCGGGCTCACGAACACCGGGGAGCTGTTTTTT.

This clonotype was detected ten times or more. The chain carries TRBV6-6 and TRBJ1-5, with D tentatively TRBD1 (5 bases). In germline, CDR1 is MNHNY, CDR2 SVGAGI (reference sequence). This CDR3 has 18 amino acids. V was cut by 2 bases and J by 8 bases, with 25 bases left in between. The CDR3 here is CASSYPAVVGRLPEPQHF. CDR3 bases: TGTGCCAGCAGTTACCCCGCGGTCGTGGGGCGACTCCCGGAGCCCCAGCATTTT.

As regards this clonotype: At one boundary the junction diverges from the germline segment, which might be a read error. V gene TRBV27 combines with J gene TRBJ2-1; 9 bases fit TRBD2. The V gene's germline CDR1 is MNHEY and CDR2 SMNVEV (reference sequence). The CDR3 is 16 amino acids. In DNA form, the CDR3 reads TGTGCCAGCAGTTTAGTATCCGCGGGAGGGGGCAATGAGCAGATCTTC. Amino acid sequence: CASSLVSAGGGNEQIF.

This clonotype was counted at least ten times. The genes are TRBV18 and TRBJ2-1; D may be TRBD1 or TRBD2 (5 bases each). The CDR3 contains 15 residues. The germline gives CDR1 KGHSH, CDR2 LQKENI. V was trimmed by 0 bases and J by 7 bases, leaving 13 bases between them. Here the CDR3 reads CASSPPLRGGNEQFF. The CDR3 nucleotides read TGTGCCAGCTCACCACCGCTGAGGGGTGGGAATGAGCAGTTCTTC.

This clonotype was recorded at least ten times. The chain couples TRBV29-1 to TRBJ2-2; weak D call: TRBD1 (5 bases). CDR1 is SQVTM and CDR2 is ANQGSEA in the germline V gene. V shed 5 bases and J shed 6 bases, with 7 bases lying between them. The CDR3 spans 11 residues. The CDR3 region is CSVPRAGELFF. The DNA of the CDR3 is TGCAGCGTTCCCAGGGCCGGGGAGCTGTTTTTT.

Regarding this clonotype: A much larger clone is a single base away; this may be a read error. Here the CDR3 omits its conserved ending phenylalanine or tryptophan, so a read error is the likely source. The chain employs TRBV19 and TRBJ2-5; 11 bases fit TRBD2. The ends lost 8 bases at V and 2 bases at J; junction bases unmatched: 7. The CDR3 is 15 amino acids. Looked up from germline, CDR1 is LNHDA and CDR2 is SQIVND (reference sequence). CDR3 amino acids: CASRQLAGDQETQYL. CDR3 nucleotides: TGTGCCAGTCGCCAACTAGCGGGGGATCAAGAGACCCAGTACCTC.

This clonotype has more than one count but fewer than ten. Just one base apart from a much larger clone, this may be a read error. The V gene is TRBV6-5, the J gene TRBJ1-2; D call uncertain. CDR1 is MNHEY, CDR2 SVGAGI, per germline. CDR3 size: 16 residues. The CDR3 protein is CASSSWDRLNPYGYAF. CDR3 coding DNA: TGTGCCAGCAGTTCGTGGGATAGGTTAAACCCCTATGGCTACGCCTTC.

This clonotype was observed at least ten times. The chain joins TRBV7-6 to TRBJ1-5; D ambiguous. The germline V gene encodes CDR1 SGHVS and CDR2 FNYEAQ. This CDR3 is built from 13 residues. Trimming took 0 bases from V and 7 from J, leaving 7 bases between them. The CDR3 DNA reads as TGTGCCAGCAGCTTAGCGGGAAGGCAGCCCCAGCATTTT. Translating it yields CASSLAGRQPQHF.

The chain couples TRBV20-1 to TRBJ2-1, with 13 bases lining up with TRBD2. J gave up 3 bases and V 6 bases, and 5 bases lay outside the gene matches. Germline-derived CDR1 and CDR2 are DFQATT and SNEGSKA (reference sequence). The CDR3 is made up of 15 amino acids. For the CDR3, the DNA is TGCAGTGCCCTGAGACTAGCGGGAGGCTACAATGAGCAGTTCTTC. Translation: CSALRLAGGYNEQFF.

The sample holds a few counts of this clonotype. The CDR3: CAWSVQGQPQHF. For the CDR3, the DNA is TGTGCCTGGAGTGTTCAGGGACAGCCCCAGCATTTT. The chain links TRBV30 to TRBJ1-5; D might be TRBD1 (5 bases). V lost 0 bases to trimming and J lost 7 bases, with 7 bases between them. The germline gives CDR1 GTSNPN, CDR2 SVGIG (reference sequence). The CDR3 is 12 amino acids.